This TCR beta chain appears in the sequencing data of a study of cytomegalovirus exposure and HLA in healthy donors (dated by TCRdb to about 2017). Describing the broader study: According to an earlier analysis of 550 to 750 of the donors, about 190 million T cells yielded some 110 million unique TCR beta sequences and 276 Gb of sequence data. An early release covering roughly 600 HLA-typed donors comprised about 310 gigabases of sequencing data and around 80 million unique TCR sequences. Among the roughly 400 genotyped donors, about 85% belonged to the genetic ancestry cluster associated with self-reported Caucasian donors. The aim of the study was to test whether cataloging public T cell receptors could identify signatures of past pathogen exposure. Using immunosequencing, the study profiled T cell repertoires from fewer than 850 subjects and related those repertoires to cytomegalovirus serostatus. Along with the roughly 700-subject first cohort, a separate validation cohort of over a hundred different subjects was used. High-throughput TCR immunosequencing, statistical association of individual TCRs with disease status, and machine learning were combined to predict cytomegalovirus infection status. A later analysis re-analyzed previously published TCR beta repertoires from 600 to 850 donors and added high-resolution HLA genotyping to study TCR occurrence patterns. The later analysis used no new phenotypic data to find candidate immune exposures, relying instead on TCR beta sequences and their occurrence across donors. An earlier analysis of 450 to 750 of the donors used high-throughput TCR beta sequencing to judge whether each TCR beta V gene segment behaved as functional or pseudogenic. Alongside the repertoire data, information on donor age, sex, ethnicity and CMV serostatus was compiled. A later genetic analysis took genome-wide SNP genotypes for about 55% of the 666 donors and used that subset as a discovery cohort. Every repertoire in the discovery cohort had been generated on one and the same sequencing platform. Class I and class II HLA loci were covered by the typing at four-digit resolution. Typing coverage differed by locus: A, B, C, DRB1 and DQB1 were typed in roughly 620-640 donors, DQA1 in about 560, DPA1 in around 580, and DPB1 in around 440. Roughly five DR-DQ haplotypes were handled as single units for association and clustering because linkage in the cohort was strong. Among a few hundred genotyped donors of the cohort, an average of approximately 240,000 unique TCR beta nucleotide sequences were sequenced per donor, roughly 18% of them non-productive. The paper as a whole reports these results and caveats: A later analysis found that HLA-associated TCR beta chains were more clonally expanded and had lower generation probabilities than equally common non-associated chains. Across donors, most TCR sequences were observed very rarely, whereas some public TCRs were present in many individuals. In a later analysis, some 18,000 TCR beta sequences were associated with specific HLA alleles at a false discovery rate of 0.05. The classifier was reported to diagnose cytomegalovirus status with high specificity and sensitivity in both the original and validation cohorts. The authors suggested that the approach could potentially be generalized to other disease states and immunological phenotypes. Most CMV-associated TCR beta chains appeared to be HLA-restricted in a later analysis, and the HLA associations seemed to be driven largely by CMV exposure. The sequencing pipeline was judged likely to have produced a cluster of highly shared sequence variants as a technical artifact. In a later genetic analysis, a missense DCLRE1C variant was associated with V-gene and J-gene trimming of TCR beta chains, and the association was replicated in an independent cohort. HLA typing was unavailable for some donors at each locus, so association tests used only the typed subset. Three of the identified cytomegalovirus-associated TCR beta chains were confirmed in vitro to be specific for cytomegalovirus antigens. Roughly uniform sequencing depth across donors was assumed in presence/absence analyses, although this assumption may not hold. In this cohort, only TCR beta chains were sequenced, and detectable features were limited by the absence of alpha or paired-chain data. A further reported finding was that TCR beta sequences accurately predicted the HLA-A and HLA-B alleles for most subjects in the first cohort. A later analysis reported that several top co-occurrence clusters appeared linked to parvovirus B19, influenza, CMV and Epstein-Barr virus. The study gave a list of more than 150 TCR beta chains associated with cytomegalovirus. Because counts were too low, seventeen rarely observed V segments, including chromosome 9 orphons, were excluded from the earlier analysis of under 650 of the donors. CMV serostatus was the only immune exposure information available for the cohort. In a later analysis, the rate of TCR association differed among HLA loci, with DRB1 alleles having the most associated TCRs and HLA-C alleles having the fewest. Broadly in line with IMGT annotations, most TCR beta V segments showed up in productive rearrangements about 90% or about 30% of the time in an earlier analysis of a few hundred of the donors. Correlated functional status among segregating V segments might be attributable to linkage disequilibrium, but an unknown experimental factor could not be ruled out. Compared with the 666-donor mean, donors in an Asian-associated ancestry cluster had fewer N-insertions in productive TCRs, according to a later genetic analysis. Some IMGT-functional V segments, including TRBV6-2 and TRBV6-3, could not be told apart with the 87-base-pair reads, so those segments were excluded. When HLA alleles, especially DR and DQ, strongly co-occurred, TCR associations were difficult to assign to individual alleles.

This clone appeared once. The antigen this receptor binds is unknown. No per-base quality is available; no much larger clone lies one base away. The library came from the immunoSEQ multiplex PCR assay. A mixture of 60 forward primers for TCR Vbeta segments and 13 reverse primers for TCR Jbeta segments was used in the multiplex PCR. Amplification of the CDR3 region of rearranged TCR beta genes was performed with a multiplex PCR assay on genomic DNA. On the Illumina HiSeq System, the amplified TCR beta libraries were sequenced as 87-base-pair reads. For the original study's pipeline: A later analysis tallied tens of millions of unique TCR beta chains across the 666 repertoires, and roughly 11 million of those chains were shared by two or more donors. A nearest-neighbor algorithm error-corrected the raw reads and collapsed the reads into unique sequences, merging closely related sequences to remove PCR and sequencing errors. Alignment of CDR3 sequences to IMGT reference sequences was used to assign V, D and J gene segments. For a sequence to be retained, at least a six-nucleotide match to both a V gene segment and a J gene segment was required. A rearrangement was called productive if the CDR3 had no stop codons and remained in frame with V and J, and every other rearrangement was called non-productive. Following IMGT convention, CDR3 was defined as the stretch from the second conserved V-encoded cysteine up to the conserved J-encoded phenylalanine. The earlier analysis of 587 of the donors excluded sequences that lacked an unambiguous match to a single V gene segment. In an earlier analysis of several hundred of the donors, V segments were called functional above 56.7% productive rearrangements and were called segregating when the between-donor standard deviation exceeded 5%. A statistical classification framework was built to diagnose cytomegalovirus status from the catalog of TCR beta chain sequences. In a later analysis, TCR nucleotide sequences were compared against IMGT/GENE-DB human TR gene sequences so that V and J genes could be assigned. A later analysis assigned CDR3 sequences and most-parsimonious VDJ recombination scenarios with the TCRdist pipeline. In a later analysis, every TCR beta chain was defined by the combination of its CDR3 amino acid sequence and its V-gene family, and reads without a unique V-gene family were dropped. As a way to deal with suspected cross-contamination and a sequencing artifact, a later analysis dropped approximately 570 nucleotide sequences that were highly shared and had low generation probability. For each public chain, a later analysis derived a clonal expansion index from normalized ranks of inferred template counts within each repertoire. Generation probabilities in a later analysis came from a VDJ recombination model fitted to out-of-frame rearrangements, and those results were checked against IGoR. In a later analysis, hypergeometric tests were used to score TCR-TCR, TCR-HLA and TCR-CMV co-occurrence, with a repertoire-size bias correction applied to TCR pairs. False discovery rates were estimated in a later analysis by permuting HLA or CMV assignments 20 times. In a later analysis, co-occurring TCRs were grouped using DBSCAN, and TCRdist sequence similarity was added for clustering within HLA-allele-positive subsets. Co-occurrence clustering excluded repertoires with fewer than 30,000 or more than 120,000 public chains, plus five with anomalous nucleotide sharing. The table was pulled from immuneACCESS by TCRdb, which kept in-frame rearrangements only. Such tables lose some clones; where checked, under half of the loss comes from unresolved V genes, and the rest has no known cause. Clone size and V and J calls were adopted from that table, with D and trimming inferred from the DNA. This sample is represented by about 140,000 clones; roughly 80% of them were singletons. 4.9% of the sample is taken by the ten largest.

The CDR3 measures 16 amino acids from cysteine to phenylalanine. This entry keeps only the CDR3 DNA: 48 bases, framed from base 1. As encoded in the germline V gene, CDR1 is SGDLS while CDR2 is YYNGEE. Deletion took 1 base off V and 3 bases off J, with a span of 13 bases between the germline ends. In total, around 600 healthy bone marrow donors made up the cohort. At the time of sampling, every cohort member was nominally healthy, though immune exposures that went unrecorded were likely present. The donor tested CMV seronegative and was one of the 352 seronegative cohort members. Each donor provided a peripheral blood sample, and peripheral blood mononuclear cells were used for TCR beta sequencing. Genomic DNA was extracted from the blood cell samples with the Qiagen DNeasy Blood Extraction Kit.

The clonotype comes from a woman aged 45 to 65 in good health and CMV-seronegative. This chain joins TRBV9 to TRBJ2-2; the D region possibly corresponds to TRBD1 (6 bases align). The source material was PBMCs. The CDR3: CASSVLPDSYTGELFF. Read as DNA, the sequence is TGTGCCAGCAGCGTATTGCCGGACAGCTACACCGGGGAGCTGTTTTTT.